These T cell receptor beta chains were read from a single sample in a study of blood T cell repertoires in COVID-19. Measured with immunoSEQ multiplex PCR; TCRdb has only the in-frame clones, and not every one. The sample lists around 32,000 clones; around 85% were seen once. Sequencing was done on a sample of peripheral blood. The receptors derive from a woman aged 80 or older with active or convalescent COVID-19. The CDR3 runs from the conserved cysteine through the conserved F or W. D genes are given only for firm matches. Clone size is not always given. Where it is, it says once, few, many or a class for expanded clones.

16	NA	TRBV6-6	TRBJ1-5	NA	TGTGCCAGCAGTTACTCGATGAGTAAAAGCAATCAGCCCCAGCATTTT	CASSYSMSKSNQPQHF
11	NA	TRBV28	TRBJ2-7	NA	TGTGCCAGCAGTTCCGCCTACGAGCAGTACTTC	CASSSAYEQYF
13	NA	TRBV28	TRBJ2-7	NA	TGTGCCAGCAGTGGGGGCCGGACCTACGAGCAGTACTTC	CASSGGRTYEQYF
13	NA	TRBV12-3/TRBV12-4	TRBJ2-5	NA	TGTGCCAGCAGTTTAGCGGGGGCAGAGACCCAGTACTTC	CASSLAGAETQYF
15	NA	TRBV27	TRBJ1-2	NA	TGTGCCAGCAGTTTACGCCGGAGCCCTAACTATGGCTACACCTTC	CASSLRRSPNYGYTF
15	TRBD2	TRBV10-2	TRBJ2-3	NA	TGCGCCAGCAGACCAAGCGGGTGGGGGGGGGATACGCAGTATTTT	CASRPSGWGGDTQYF
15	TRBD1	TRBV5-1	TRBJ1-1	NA	TGCGCCAGCAGCTCGGAGGGACAGTTGAACACTGAAGCTTTCTTT	CASSSEGQLNTEAFF
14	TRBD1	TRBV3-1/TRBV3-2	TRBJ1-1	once	TGTGCCAGCAGCCCCCCGGGACAGGTGGGGGAAGCTTTCTTT	CASSPPGQVGEAFF
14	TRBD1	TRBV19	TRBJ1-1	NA	TGTGCCAGTAGGCCGGACAGGTTGAACACTGAAGCTTTCTTT	CASRPDRLNTEAFF
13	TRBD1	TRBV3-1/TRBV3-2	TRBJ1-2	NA	TGTGCCAGCAGCCACAGGACAGGGGACGGCTACACCTTC	CASSHRTGDGYTF
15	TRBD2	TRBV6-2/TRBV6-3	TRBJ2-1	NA	TGTGCCAGCAGTTATTTAGCGGGACTCTACAATGAGCAGTTCTTC	CASSYLAGLYNEQFF
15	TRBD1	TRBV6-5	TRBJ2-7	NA	TGTGCCAGCAGTTACTCAAACAGGGGTTCCTACGAGCAGTACTTC	CASSYSNRGSYEQYF
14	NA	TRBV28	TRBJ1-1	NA	TGTGCCAGCAGTTTAAGGAAGGGGTTGGCTGAAGCTTTCTTT	CASSLRKGLAEAFF
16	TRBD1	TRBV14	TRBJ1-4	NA	TGTGCCAGCAGCCTATACAGGGGTGGAGGTAATGAAAAACTGTTTTTT	CASSLYRGGGNEKLFF
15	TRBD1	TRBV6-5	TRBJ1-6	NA	TGTGCCAGCAGAGGGTACAGGGGGCTTAATTCACCCCTCCACTTT	CASRGYRGLNSPLHF
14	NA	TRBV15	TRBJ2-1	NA	TGTGCCACCAGCAGAGATCCTTATTTCAATGAGCAGTTCTTC	CATSRDPYFNEQFF
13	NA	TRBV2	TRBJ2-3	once	TGTGCCAGCAGATGGGAGCGGATCGATACGCAGTATTTT	CASRWERIDTQYF
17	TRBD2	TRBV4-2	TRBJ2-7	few	TGTGCCAGCAGCCAAGATATTGGTACTAGCGGTTCCTACGAGCAGTACTTC	CASSQDIGTSGSYEQYF
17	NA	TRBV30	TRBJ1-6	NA	TGTGCCTGTACCCGCCCGACACAGGGCGCTTATAATTCACCCCTCCACTTT	CACTRPTQGAYNSPLHF
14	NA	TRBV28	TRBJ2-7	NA	TGTGCCAGCAGTTTAGTCAGGGGCGCCTACGAGCAGTACTTC	CASSLVRGAYEQYF
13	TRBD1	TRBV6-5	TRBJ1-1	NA	TGTGCCAGCAACCAGGGGGCGCGGACTGAAGCTTTCTTT	CASNQGARTEAFF
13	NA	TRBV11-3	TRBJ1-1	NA	TGTGCCAGCGGCCCAAGACCGGGCACTGAAGCTTTCTTT	CASGPRPGTEAFF
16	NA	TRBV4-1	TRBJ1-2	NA	TGCGCCAGCAGCCAAAGGACATCCCAAAGGGGTTCTCGCTACACCTTC	CASSQRTSQRGSRYTF
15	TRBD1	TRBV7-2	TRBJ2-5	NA	TGTGCCAGCAGCTTAGCGGGGACAGGGGTAGAGACCCAGTACTTC	CASSLAGTGVETQYF
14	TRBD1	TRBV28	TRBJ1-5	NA	TGTGCCGGAGACAGGGCTTATAGCAATCAGCCCCAGCATTTT	CAGDRAYSNQPQHF
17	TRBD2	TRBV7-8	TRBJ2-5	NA	TGTGCCAGCAGCTTAGGACTTATAGCGGGGGCCTGGGAGACCCAGTACTTC	CASSLGLIAGAWETQYF
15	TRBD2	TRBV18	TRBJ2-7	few	TGTGCCAGCTCACCACCGCTAGCGGGACCCAACGAGCAGTACTTC	CASSPPLAGPNEQYF
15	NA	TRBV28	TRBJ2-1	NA	TGTGCCAGCAGTCCAATGCGCACTTCCTACAATGAGCAGTTCTTC	CASSPMRTSYNEQFF
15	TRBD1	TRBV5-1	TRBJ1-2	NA	TGCGCCAGCAGCCTGTCGCCGGGACAGGGAAATGGCTACACCTTC	CASSLSPGQGNGYTF
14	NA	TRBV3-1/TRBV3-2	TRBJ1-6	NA	TGTGCCAGCAGCCAAGGGGCAGACAATTCACCCCTCCACTTT	CASSQGADNSPLHF
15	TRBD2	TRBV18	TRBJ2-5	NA	TGTGCCAGCTCACCACCCCAGACTAGCCGGGAGACCCAGTACTTC	CASSPPQTSRETQYF
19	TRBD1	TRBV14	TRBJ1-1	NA	TGTGCCAGCAGCCAGCCTATCTCGGGGACAGGGATCATGAACACTGAAGCTTTCTTT	CASSQPISGTGIMNTEAFF
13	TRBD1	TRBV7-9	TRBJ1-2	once	TGTGCCAGCAGCTCGACAGGGGAAGATGGCTACACCTTC	CASSSTGEDGYTF
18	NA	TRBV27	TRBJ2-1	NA	TGTGCCAGCAGCCCCCGTGGGACTCCCCCCTCGGAGGAGCAAAGGCAGTTCTTC	CASSPRGTPPSEEQRQFF
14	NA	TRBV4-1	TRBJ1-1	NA	TGCGCCAGCCCCCACCGGGACACCAACACTGAAGCTTTCTTT	CASPHRDTNTEAFF
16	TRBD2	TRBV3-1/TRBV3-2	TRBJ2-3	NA	TGTGCCAGCAGCCCCCGACTAGCGGGGTCCACAGATACGCAGTATTTT	CASSPRLAGSTDTQYF
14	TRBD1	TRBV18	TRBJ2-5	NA	TGTGCCAGCTCACCCAGGACAGGGGCAGAGACCCAGTACTTC	CASSPRTGAETQYF
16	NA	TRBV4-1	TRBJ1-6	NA	TGCGCCAGCAGCCAAGATTGGTCTGGGGCCAATTCACCCCTCCACTTT	CASSQDWSGANSPLHF
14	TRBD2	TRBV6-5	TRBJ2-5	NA	TGTGCCAGCAGGACTAGCGGGAGTGGTGAGACCCAGTACTTC	CASRTSGSGETQYF
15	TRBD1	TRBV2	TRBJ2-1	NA	TGTGCCAGCATTTACGGGACAGGGGGATACAATGAGCAGTTCTTC	CASIYGTGGYNEQFF
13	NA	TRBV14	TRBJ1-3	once	TGTGCCAGCAGCCAAGACTCCCGCCGGACCATATATTTT	CASSQDSRRTIYF
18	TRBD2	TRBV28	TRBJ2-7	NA	TGTGCCAGCAGTTTCCCGGGACTAGCAACCCACTCCGCCTACGAGCAGTACTTC	CASSFPGLATHSAYEQYF
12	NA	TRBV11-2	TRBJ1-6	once	TGTGCCAGCAGCTTAGCCGCGGGGCCCCTCCACTTT	CASSLAAGPLHF
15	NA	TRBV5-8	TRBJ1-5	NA	TGTGCCAGCAGCTTGGGGCAGGGGCGTCCTCAGCCCCAGCATTTT	CASSLGQGRPQPQHF
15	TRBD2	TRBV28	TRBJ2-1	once	TGTGCCAGCAGTCAAACTAGCGGGAGGTATAATGAGCAGTTCTTC	CASSQTSGRYNEQFF
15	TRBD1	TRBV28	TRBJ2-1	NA	TGTGCCAGCAGTTTCCGGACAGGGTCCTACAATGAGCAGTTCTTC	CASSFRTGSYNEQFF
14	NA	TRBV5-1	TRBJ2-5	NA	TGCGCCAGCAGCTTTGTGCCCTCCCCGGGGACCCAGTACTTC	CASSFVPSPGTQYF
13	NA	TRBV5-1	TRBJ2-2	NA	TGCGCCAGCAGCCGAGGGCACGCCGGGGAGCTGTTTTTT	CASSRGHAGELFF
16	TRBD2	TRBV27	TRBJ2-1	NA	TGTGCCAGCAGTCCATGGGGGGGAAGCTCCTACAATGAGCAGTTCTTC	CASSPWGGSSYNEQFF
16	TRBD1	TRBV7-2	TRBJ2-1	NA	TGTGCCAGCAGCTCCCCTGGGACAGGGGTATTGGGTGAGCAGTTCTTC	CASSSPGTGVLGEQFF
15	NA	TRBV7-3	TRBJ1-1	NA	TGTGCCAGCAGCTTAATCCCCGGGGGGTCTTCTGAAGCTTTCTTT	CASSLIPGGSSEAFF
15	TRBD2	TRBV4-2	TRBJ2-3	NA	TGTGCCAGCAGCCAAGTCGGTGGCGGGAGTGACACGCAGTATTTT	CASSQVGGGSDTQYF
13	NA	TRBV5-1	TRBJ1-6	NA	TGCGCCAGCAGCTTGGACAGCTACTCACCCCTCCACTTT	CASSLDSYSPLHF
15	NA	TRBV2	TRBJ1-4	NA	TGTGCCAGCAGTGAAGCCGGGGTAGGGCCTGAAAAACTGTTTTTT	CASSEAGVGPEKLFF
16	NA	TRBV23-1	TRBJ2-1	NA	TGCGCCAGCAGTCAAGGGGCCAGGGGTTCGGACAATGAGCAGTTCTTC	CASSQGARGSDNEQFF